The clone carrying this TCR beta chain was counted only a few times. Its antigen is not identified. Germline V lookup: CDR1 MNHEY, CDR2 SVGAGI. V shed 8 bases, J shed 3 bases, and the junction held 11 bases outside the gene matches. There are 15 residues in the CDR3. The record originates from a study of T cell repertoires in cytomegalovirus infection. Each CDR3 protein gets one entry after TCRdb re-called the reads with MiXCR. This table holds hundreds of thousands of distinct CDR3 sequences, about 33% found once. Study observations and caveats: CMV carriers having the relevant HLA were flagged by cumulative public TCR beta family frequency.

This TCR was sampled from a human donor in good health (CMV status not recorded). Some clones in this sample may be carry-over from other donors' samples. Sample: cultured PBMCs, taken from culture after CMV antigen stimulation. The chain recombines TRBV6-5 with TRBJ1-2; 8 bases fit TRBD1. Here the CDR3 reads CASGRQGIEDYGYTF. CDR3 nucleotides: TGTGCCAGCGGGAGACAGGGGATAGAGGACTATGGCTACACCTTC.